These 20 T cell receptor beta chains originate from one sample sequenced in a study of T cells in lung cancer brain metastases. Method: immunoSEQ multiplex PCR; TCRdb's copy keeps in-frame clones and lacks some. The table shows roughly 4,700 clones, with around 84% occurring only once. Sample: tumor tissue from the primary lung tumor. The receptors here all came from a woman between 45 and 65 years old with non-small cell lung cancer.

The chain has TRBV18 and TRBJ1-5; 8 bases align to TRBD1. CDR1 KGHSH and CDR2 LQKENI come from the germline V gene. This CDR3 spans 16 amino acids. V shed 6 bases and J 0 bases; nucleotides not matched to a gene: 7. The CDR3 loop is CASSRQGSYSNQPQHF. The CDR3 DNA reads TGTGCCAGCTCGCGACAGGGGTCGTATAGCAATCAGCCCCAGCATTTT.

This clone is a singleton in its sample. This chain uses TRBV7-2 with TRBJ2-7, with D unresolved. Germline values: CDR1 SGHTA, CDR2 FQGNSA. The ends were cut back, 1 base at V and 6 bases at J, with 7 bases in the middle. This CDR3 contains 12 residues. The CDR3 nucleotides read TGTGCCAGCAGCTTAGTTGGGGTCGAGCAGTACTTC. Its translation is CASSLVGVEQYF. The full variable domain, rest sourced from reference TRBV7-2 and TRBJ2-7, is GAGVSQSPSNKVTEKGKDVELRCDPISGHTALYWYRQSLGQGLEFLIYFQGNSAPDKSGLPSDRFSAERTGGSVSTLTIQRTQQEDSAVYLCASSLVGVEQYFGPGTRLTVT.

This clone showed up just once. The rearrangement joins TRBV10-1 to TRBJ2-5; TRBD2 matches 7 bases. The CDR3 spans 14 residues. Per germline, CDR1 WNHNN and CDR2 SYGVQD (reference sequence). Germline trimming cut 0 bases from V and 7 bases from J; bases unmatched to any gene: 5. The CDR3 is CASSESGGGGTQYF. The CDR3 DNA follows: TGCGCCAGCAGTGAGTCCGGCGGGGGAGGGACCCAGTACTTC.

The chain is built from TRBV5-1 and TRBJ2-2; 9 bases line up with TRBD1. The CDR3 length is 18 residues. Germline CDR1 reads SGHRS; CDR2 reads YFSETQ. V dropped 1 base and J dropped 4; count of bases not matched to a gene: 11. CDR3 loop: CASSLTGQGRRSTGELFF. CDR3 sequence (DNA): TGCGCCAGCAGCTTGACGGGACAGGGAAGAAGGTCCACCGGGGAGCTGTTTTTT. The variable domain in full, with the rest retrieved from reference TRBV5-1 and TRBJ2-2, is KAGVTQTPRYLIKTRGQQVTLSCSPISGHRSVSWYQQTPGQGLQFLFEYFSETQRNKGNFPGRFSGRQFSNSRSEMNVSTLELGDSALYLCASSLTGQGRRSTGELFFGEGSRLTVL.

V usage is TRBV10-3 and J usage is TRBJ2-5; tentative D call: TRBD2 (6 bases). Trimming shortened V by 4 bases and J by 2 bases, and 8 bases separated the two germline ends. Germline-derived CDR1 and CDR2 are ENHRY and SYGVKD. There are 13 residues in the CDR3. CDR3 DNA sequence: TGTGCCATCAGTGGGGACTTTCAAGAGACCCAGTACTTC. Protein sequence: CAISGDFQETQYF.

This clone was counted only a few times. The CDR3 nucleotides read TGTGCCAGCGGAAGGTCGGGGAACACTGAAGCTTTCTTT. Translated, it gives CASGRSGNTEAFF. V gene TRBV7-9 combines with J gene TRBJ1-1; D uncertain. Germline loops: CDR1 SEHNR, CDR2 FQNEAQ (reference sequence). V dropped 8 bases and J dropped 1 base, with 11 bases sitting between them. The CDR3 has 13 amino acids.

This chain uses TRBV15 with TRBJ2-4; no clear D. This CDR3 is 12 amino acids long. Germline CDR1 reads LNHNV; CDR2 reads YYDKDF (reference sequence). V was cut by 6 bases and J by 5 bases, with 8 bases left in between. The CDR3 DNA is TGTGCCACCAGGGGCCGCGAAAACATTCAGTACTTC. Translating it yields CATRGRENIQYF.

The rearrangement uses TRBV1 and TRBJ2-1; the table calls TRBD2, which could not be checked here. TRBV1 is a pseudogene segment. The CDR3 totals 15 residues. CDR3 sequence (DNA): TGCACCAGACGAAGGCGGGAGTTTTATGGAAATGAGCAGTTCTTC. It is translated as CTRRRREFYGNEQFF.

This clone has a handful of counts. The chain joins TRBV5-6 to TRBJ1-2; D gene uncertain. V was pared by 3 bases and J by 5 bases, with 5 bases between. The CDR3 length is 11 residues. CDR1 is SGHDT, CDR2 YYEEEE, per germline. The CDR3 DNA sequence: TGTGCCAGCAGCTGGCAGTATGGCTACACCTTC. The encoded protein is CASSWQYGYTF. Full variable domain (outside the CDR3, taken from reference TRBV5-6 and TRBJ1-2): DAGVTQSPTHLIKTRGQQVTLRCSPKSGHDTVSWYQQALGQGPQFIFQYYEEEERQRGNFPDRFSGHQFPNYSSELNVNALLLGDSALYLCASSWQYGYTFGSGTRLTVV.

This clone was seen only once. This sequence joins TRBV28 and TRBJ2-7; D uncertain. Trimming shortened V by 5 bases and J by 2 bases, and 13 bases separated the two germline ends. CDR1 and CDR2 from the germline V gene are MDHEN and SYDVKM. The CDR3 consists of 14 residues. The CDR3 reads CASSLVKLPYEQYF. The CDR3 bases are TGTGCCAGCAGTCTTGTTAAGCTCCCCTACGAGCAGTACTTC.

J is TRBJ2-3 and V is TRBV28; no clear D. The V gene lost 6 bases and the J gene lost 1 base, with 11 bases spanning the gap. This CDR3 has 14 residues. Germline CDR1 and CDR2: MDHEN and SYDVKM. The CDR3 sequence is CASSPPWRTDTQYF. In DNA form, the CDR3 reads TGTGCCAGCAGCCCCCCGTGGCGCACAGATACGCAGTATTTT. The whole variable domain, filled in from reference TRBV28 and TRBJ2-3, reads DVKVTQSSRYLVKRTGEKVFLECVQDMDHENMFWYRQDPGLGLRLIYFSYDVKMKEKGDIPEGYSVSREKKERFSLILESASTNQTSMYLCASSPPWRTDTQYFGPGTRLTVL.

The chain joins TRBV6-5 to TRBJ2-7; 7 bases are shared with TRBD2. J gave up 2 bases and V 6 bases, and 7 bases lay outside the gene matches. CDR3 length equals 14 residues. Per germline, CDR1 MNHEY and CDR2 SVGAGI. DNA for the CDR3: TGTGCCAGCAGCCCCGAGAGCGGGACCTACGAGCAGTACTTC. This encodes CASSPESGTYEQYF.

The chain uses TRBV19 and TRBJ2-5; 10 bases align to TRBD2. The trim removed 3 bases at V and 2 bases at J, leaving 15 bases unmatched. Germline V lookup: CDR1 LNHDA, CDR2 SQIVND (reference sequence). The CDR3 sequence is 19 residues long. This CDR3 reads CASSIPIRGTSGAQETQYF. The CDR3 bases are TGTGCCAGTAGTATCCCTATCCGTGGTACTAGCGGGGCTCAAGAGACCCAGTACTTC.

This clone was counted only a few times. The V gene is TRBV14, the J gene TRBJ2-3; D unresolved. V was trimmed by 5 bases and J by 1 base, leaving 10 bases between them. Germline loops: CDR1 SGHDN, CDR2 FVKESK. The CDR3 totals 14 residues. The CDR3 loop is CASSDRLGTDTQYF. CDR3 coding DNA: TGTGCCAGCAGCGACCGGCTCGGCACAGATACGCAGTATTTT.

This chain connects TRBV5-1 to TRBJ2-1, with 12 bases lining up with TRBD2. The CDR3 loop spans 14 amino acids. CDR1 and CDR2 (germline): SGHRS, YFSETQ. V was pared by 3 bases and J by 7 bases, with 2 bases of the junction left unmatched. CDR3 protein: CASSSGTSGNEQFF. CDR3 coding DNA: TGCGCCAGCAGCTCCGGGACTAGCGGGAATGAGCAGTTCTTC. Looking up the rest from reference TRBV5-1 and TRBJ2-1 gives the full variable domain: KAGVTQTPRYLIKTRGQQVTLSCSPISGHRSVSWYQQTPGQGLQFLFEYFSETQRNKGNFPGRFSGRQFSNSRSEMNVSTLELGDSALYLCASSSGTSGNEQFFGPGTRLTVL.

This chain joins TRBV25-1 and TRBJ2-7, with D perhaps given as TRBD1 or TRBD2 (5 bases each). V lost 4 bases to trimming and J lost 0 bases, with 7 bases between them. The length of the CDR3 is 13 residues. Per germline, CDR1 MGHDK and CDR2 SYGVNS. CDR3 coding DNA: TGTGCCAGCAGTGGGGGGTTCTCCTACGAGCAGTACTTC. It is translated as CASSGGFSYEQYF.

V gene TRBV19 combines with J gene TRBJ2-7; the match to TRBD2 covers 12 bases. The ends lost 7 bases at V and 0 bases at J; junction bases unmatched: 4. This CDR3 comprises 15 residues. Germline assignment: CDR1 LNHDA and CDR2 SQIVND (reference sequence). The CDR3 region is CASNKTSGSSYEQYF. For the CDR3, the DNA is TGTGCCAGTAATAAGACTAGCGGGAGCTCCTACGAGCAGTACTTC.

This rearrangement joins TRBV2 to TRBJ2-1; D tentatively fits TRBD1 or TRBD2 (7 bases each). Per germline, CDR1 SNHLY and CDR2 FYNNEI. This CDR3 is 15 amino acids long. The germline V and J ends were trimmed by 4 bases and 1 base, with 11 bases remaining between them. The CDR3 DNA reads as TGTGCCAGCAGTGCCCAGGGGGGGTCCTACAATGAGCAGTTCTTC. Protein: CASSAQGGSYNEQFF.

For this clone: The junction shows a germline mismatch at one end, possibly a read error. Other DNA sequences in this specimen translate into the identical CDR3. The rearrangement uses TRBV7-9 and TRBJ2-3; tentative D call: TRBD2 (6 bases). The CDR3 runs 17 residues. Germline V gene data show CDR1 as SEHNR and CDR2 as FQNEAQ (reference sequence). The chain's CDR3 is CASSLVQGVGRTDTQYF. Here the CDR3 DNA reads TGTGCCAGTAGCTTAGTTCAAGGTGTGGGGAGGACAGATACGCAGTATTTT. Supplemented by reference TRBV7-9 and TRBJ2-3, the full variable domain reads DTGVSQNPRHKITKRGQNVTFRCDPISEHNRLYWYRQTLGQGPEFLTYFQNEAQLEKSRLLSDRFSAERPKGSFSTLEIQRTEQGDSAMYLCASSLVQGVGRTDTQYFGPGTRLTVL.

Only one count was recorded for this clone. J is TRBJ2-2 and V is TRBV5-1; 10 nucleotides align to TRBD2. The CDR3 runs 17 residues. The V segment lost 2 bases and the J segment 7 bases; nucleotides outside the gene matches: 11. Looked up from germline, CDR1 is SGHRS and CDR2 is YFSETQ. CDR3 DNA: TGCGCCAGCAGCTTAGACGGATCAGCGGGAGGGAACGGGGAGCTGTTTTTT. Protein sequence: CASSLDGSAGGNGELFF. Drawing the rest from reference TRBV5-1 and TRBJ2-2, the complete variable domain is KAGVTQTPRYLIKTRGQQVTLSCSPISGHRSVSWYQQTPGQGLQFLFEYFSETQRNKGNFPGRFSGRQFSNSRSEMNVSTLELGDSALYLCASSLDGSAGGNGELFFGEGSRLTVL.